The subject of this entry is one T cell receptor (beta chain). This specimen belongs to a study of blood T cell repertoires in COVID-19. Background on the study: Some COVID-19 samples were acute and others convalescent; all came from the United States, Italy and Spain. PBMCs, B-cell-depleted T cells, or T cells were the source of the cDNA or gDNA that made up the material.

Authors' analysis steps: Reference gene primer amplification in the assay estimated nucleated cell counts. Only in-frame clones appear in the TCRdb table, and some are missing; sequencing was by immunoSEQ multiplex PCR. That table furnishes V, J and clone size, whereas the DNA furnished D and trimming. The repertoire holds under 350,000 clones, over 85% seen once, with 1.9% in the top ten. The CDR3 contains 12 residues. Germline CDR1 and CDR2: SGHVS and FQNEAQ. V shed 4 bases and J shed 7 bases, with 10 bases lying between them. Researchers sorted participants into cohorts using their self-reported clinical history.

The V call is TRBV7-8, the J call TRBJ1-1, with D hard to call. This clonotype was obtained from a woman in her sixties who had recovered from COVID-19. The source material was PBMCs or T cells enriched from blood (not recorded which). The CDR3 DNA follows: TGTGCCAGCAGCTCCGCGCCGAGTGAAGCTTTCTTT. Protein sequence: CASSSAPSEAFF.